This TCR beta chain derives from a study of blood T cells in healthy people across ages. Primers used in a second PCR of roughly 7 to 11 cycles were a sample-barcoded 5' primer and a J-beta primer mix. TCRdb re-called the 5' RACE reads through MiXCR, storing one row per CDR3 protein. This table holds 1.4 million or so distinct CDR3 sequences, about 45% found once. CDR1 SGDLS and CDR2 YYNGEE come from the germline V gene. V dropped 0 bases and J dropped 4 bases, with 13 bases sitting between them. The CDR3 is 15 amino acids. In this sample, this clonotype turned up a few times. This receptor was obtained from a woman aged 18-35 years in good health. Sequenced: blood. The V call is TRBV9, the J call TRBJ1-1; D is unresolved. The CDR3 DNA reads TGTGCCAGCAGCGTAGGGTCAGGCCCAGGCACTGAAGCTTTCTTT. Its translation is CASSVGSGPGTEAFF.